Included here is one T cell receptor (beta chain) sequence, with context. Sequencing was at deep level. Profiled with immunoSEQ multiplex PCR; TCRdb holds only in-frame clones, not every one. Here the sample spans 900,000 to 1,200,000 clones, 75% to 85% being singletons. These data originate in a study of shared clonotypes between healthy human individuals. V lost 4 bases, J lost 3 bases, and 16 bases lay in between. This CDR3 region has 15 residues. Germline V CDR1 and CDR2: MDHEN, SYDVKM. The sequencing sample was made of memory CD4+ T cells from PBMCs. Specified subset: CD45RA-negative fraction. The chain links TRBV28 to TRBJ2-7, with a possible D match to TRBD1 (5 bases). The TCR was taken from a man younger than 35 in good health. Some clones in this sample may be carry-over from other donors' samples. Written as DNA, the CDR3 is TGTGCCAGCAGTTATGGTGGCAGGGCCCACTACGAGCAGTACTTC. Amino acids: CASSYGGRAHYEQYF. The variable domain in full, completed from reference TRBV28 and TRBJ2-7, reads DVKVTQSSRYLVKRTGEKVFLECVQDMDHENMFWYRQDPGLGLRLIYFSYDVKMKEKGDIPEGYSVSREKKERFSLILESASTNQTSMYLCASSYGGRAHYEQYFGPGTRLTVT.